Below, 21 T cell receptor beta chains from the same sample are listed, as sequenced in a study of CD8+ T cells in alopecia areata (dated by TCRdb to 2016 to 2018). The library was built by means of the immunoSEQ multiplex PCR assay. For TCR sequencing, RNA was extracted from every sample and reverse transcribed into cDNA to serve as template. What TCRdb holds here is the immuneACCESS table cut down to in-frame rearrangements. Part of the clones is not present; checked against another copy, under half of the missing clones reflect an unresolved V gene, and the others are unexplained. In this sample the table shows about 120,000 clones, roughly 50% of which occur a single time. The top ten hold 12% of the sample. What the time point label conveys for this sample: 20 to 30 weeks on oral tofacitinib. The treatment or condition label, read with the paper, signifies: oral pan-JAK inhibitor, 5-10 mg twice daily.

The material sequenced was CD8+ T cells sorted from blood, taken at week 24, from a patient treated with tofacitinib. The receptors come from a human donor with alopecia areata.

This clone came up a few times. V and J are TRBV5-1 and TRBJ2-1, with D unclear. Germline V gene data show CDR1 as SGHRS and CDR2 as YFSETQ. V dropped 4 bases and J dropped 4 bases, with 9 bases sitting between them. The CDR3 loop spans 13 amino acids. In DNA form, the CDR3 reads TGCGCCAGCAGCGGGTCGGTGTACAATGAGCAGTTCTTC. Its protein product is CASSGSVYNEQFF.

This clone was seen a handful of times. The CDR3 DNA sequence: TGCAGCACCCAGGGGGGACAGGGGCGAGAGACCCAGTACTTC. As protein: CSTQGGQGRETQYF. The chain combines TRBV29-1 with TRBJ2-5, with TRBD1 matching over 10 bases. The CDR3 spans 14 residues. Germline CDR1 is SQVTM and CDR2 is ANQGSEA. Trimming cost V 8 bases and J 4 bases; bases outside gene matches: 10.

The V call is TRBV4-3, the J call TRBJ2-7; tentatively, D is TRBD1 (6 bases). This CDR3 contains 14 residues. V gave up 4 bases and J gave up 2 bases, with 12 bases separating them. Germline values: CDR1 LGHNA, CDR2 YSLEER. Here the CDR3 reads CASSPLTGPYEQYF. The CDR3, as DNA: TGCGCCAGCAGCCCCTTGACAGGACCCTACGAGCAGTACTTC.

The chain has TRBV6-6 and TRBJ1-2; D not certain. The CDR3 is 10 amino acids. V dropped 6 bases and J dropped 9 bases, with 8 bases sitting between them. Germline values: CDR1 MNHNY, CDR2 SVGAGI (reference sequence). For the CDR3, the DNA is TGTGCCAGCAGCCCCGATCGCTACACCTTC. This encodes CASSPDRYTF.

V gene TRBV9 combines with J gene TRBJ1-6, with D hard to call. V was trimmed by 1 base and J by 9 bases, leaving 11 bases between them. Germline V gene data show CDR1 as SGDLS and CDR2 as YYNGEE. This CDR3 spans 14 amino acids. DNA of the CDR3: TGTGCCAGCAGCGTAAAGGGAGAGGCTTCACCCCTCCACTTT. Translated, it gives CASSVKGEASPLHF.

V usage is TRBV29-1 and J usage is TRBJ1-2, with 7 bases that match TRBD1. The CDR3 spans 12 residues. V was pared by 8 bases and J by 6 bases, with 9 bases of the junction left unmatched. Germline CDR1 is SQVTM and CDR2 is ANQGSEA. The CDR3: CSHMEGAHGYTF. As DNA, the CDR3 is TGCAGCCATATGGAGGGGGCACATGGCTACACCTTC.

This clone has just a few counts. CDR3 sequence reads: CASSPLVTGNEQFF. The CDR3 DNA is TGTGCCAGCTCACCACTCGTCACCGGGAATGAGCAGTTCTTC. The rearrangement joins TRBV18 to TRBJ2-1; no clear D gene. V was shortened by 1 base and J by 7 bases, with 11 bases between the two germline ends. This CDR3 is 14 amino acids long. Germline V gene lookup returns CDR1 KGHSH and CDR2 LQKENI.

This sequence joins TRBV19 and TRBJ1-2; TRBD1 aligns across 7 bases. The V and J ends lost 5 bases and 4 bases, in that order; junction bases with no gene match: 4. CDR1 and CDR2 (germline): LNHDA, SQIVND (reference sequence). CDR3 size: 13 residues. The CDR3 here is CASSSGQAYGYTF. The DNA for the CDR3 is TGTGCCAGTAGTTCCGGACAGGCCTATGGCTACACCTTC. The variable domain in full, completed from reference TRBV19 and TRBJ1-2, reads DGGITQSPKYLFRKEGQNVTLSCEQNLNHDAMYWYRQDPGQGLRLIYYSQIVNDFQKGDIAEGYSVSREKKESFPLTVTSAQKNPTAFYLCASSSGQAYGYTFGSGTRLTVV.

This chain joins TRBV11-2 and TRBJ2-1; TRBD1 matches 11 bases. The V gene's germline CDR1 is SGHAT and CDR2 FQNNGV. This CDR3 has 15 amino acids. V lost 3 bases to trimming and J lost 12 bases; unmatched junction nucleotides: 10. This CDR3 is CASSLGDRGTGGQFF. In nucleotides, the CDR3 is TGTGCCAGCAGCTTGGGGGACAGGGGGACCGGTGGGCAGTTCTTC.

The chain uses TRBV14 and TRBJ1-6; D is perhaps TRBD1 (6 bases). The CDR3 has 14 residues. Germline V gives CDR1 SGHDN, CDR2 FVKESK. The V and J ends lost 0 bases and 8 bases respectively, with 8 bases between them. CDR3 sequence reads: CASSQEQGHSPLHF. CDR3 sequence (DNA): TGTGCCAGCAGCCAAGAACAGGGACATTCACCCCTCCACTTT.

The gene calls are TRBV13 and TRBJ1-2, with TRBD1 as a possible D gene (5 bases). Germline V gives CDR1 PRHDT, CDR2 FYEKMQ (reference sequence). CDR3 length: 13 residues. Trimming stripped 4 bases from V and 1 base from J, with 7 bases between. DNA for the CDR3: TGTGCCAGCAGCTCCGACAGTAACTATGGCTACACCTTC. It specifies CASSSDSNYGYTF.

This clone was counted between two and nine times. The chain is built from TRBV4-2 and TRBJ2-2; 12 positions match TRBD1. The V gene end was trimmed by 4 bases and the J gene end by 0 bases; junction bases not matched to a gene: 9. This CDR3 has 19 residues. Germline assignment: CDR1 LGHNA and CDR2 YNFKEQ. The CDR3 bases are TGTGCCAGCAGCCCCGGGACAGGGGGCGAGTCAACGAACACCGGGGAGCTGTTTTTT. It codes for CASSPGTGGESTNTGELFF.

V is TRBV27 and J is TRBJ2-7; the match to TRBD2 covers 8 bases. The germline gives CDR1 MNHEY, CDR2 SMNVEV (reference sequence). V lost 5 bases and J lost 3; bases outside the gene matches: 12. The CDR3 sequence is 16 residues long. The CDR3 is CASSPSAGGIFYEQYF. The CDR3 region has the DNA TGTGCCAGCAGTCCCTCCGCGGGGGGAATTTTCTACGAGCAGTACTTC.

This sequence joins TRBV5-6 and TRBJ2-7; the D gene is possibly TRBD2 (6 bases). The CDR3 has 16 residues. Trimming left V 0 bases short and J 0 bases short, with 13 bases between. Germline CDR1 SGHDT, CDR2 YYEEEE. CDR3 DNA: TGTGCCAGCAGCTTGGCCGGGGACGGGAGCTCCTACGAGCAGTACTTC. Amino acid sequence: CASSLAGDGSSYEQYF.

This clone was seen a single time. The DNA for the CDR3 is TGTGCCAGCGGTTCACGGTTGGCGGACACCGGGGAGCTGTTTTTT. As protein: CASGSRLADTGELFF. The chain has TRBV11-2 and TRBJ2-2; D remains unclear. Germline V lookup: CDR1 SGHAT, CDR2 FQNNGV. The ends were cut back, 8 bases at V and 3 bases at J, with 16 bases in the middle. The CDR3 spans 15 residues.

This CDR3 is CASSHSGTGGRNTEAFF. The CDR3 DNA reads as TGCGCCAGCAGCCACTCCGGCACAGGGGGTAGGAACACTGAAGCTTTCTTT. The chain has TRBV4-1 and TRBJ1-1, with TRBD1 matching over 8 bases. There are 17 residues in the CDR3. Per germline, CDR1 MGHRA and CDR2 YSYEKL. The ends lost 3 bases at V and 1 base at J; junction bases unmatched: 10.

In its sample, this clone was seen a few times. The rearrangement joins TRBV2 to TRBJ2-2; D is unclear. CDR3 size: 15 residues. Looked up from germline, CDR1 is SNHLY and CDR2 is FYNNEI. The ends were cut back, 2 bases at V and 1 base at J, with 8 bases in the middle. This CDR3 is CASSENFRNTGELFF. The CDR3 DNA follows: TGTGCCAGCAGTGAAAATTTCAGGAACACCGGGGAGCTGTTTTTT.

The V and J genes are TRBV4-1 and TRBJ1-2; D remains unclear. The germline gives CDR1 MGHRA, CDR2 YSYEKL. V lost 1 base, J lost 4 bases, and 13 bases lay in between. The CDR3 runs to 15 residues. CDR3 bases: TGCGCCAGCAGCCAAGTCGACGGTCTAGGCTATGGCTACACCTTC. Translating gives CASSQVDGLGYGYTF.

V gene TRBV2 combines with J gene TRBJ2-1; tentatively, D is TRBD2 (7 bases). This CDR3 is 14 amino acids long. Trimming left V 2 bases short and J 8 bases short, with 13 bases between. CDR1 SNHLY and CDR2 FYNNEI come from the germline V gene. CDR3 nucleotide sequence: TGTGCCAGCAGTGAACGGAGGGGGGGCGATGAGCAGTTCTTC. Protein: CASSERRGGDEQFF.

V is TRBV6-5 and J is TRBJ2-5; D uncertain. From germline, CDR1 is MNHEY and CDR2 SVGAGI. The CDR3 totals 13 residues. Between the trimmed V and J ends, which lost 5 bases and 5 bases, there was a span of 12 bases. CDR3: CASSPLRSETQYF. The DNA for the CDR3 is TGTGCCAGCAGTCCGCTCCGGTCGGAGACCCAGTACTTC.

This CDR3 reads CASSLIGQGGYTF. As DNA, the CDR3 is TGTGCCAGCAGCCTTATCGGACAAGGGGGCTACACCTTC. The chain carries TRBV21-1 and TRBJ1-2; TRBD1, the table's D call, lacks a check against the DNA. TRBV21-1 is annotated as a pseudogene. CDR3 length: 13 amino acids.